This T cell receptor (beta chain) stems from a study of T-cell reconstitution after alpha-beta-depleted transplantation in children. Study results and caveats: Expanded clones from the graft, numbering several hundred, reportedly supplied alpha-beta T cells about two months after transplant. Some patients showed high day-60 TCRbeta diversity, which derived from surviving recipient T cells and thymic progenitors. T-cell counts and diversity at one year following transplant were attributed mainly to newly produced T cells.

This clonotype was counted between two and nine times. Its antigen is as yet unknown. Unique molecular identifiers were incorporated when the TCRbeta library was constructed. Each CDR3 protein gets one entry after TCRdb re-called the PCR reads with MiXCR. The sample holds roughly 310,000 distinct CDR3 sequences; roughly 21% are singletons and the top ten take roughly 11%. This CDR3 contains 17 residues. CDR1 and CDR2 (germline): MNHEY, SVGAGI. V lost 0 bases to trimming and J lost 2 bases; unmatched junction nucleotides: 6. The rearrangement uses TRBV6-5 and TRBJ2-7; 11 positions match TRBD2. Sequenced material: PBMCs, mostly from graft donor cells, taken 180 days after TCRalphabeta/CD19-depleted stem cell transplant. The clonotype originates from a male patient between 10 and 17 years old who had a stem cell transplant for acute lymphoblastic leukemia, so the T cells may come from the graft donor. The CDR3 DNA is TGTGCCAGCAGTTACTCGGGACATAGCGGGAGGGCCTACGAGCAGTACTTC. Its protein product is CASSYSGHSGRAYEQYF.